Each of the 18 T cell receptor beta chains below was sequenced from the same sample in a study of T cell repertoires in cytomegalovirus infection. Their antigens are not known. TCRdb re-derived calls from the reads in MiXCR, one entry per CDR3 protein. This table has some 920,000 distinct CDR3 sequences, around a third appearing once. The sequences come from cultured CD8+ T cells from PBMCs, collected from culture after CMV antigen stimulation. The receptors originated from a human donor in good health (CMV status not recorded). Some clones in this sample may be carry-over from other donors' samples.

Turning to this clonotype: Possible read error: a much larger clone is one base away. The V call is TRBV7-2, the J call TRBJ2-1; possible D gene TRBD1, 5 bases. The germline V and J ends were trimmed by 10 bases and 6 bases, with 13 bases remaining between them. There are 12 residues in the CDR3. Germline-derived CDR1 and CDR2 are SGHTA and FQGNSA. CDR3 coding DNA: TGTGCCAACAGATCGGACACCAATGAGCAGTTCTTC. Amino acid sequence: CANRSDTNEQFF.

The rearrangement uses TRBV29-1 and TRBJ2-7; D tentatively fits TRBD1 or TRBD2 (5 bases each). This CDR3 comprises 15 residues. The V end lost 3 bases, the J end lost 2 bases, and 17 bases lay between the germline ends. CDR1 and CDR2 from the germline V gene are SQVTM and ANQGSEA. CDR3 sequence reads: CSVDHGAGTTYEQYF. CDR3 DNA: TGCAGCGTTGACCATGGGGCAGGGACGACCTACGAGCAGTACTTC.

The chain is built from TRBV28 and TRBJ2-3; 12 bases match TRBD2. Per germline, CDR1 MDHEN and CDR2 SYDVKM. Trimming removed 1 base from V and 1 base from J; junction bases left unmatched: 6. There are 18 residues in the CDR3. CDR3 sequence reads: CASSLSLAGGPGTDTQYF. The DNA of the CDR3 is TGTGCCAGCAGTTTATCCCTAGCGGGGGGGCCTGGCACAGATACGCAGTATTTT.

This clonotype was seen a few times. J is TRBJ2-5 and V is TRBV19; TRBD1 matches 8 bases. V gave up 7 bases and J gave up 3 bases; unmatched junction bases: 13. The V gene's germline CDR1 is LNHDA and CDR2 SQIVND (reference sequence). CDR3 length: 16 amino acids. CDR3: CASNPTGTGIKETQYF. The CDR3 DNA is TGTGCCAGTAACCCAACCGGGACAGGAATCAAAGAGACCCAGTACTTC.

The table lists this clonotype with many counts. V gene TRBV7-6 combines with J gene TRBJ2-3, with 12 bases matching TRBD2. The length of the CDR3 is 17 residues. Germline V gene lookup returns CDR1 SGHVS and CDR2 FNYEAQ. V trimming: 1 base; J trimming: 2 bases; junction bases outside the gene matches: 4. CDR3 amino acids: CASSLERTSGNTDTQYF. CDR3 DNA sequence: TGTGCCAGCAGCTTAGAGAGGACTAGCGGGAACACAGATACGCAGTATTTT.

This clonotype was detected only a few times. This chain links TRBV19 with TRBJ1-1, with 9 nucleotides matching TRBD1. Losses at the gene ends were 7 bases for V and 5 bases for J; bases not matched to a gene: 8. The CDR3 is 14 residues long. Per germline, CDR1 LNHDA and CDR2 SQIVND (reference sequence). The CDR3 protein is CASNKGQGRTEAFF. For the CDR3, the DNA is TGTGCCAGTAATAAAGGACAGGGGAGGACTGAAGCTTTCTTT.

The CDR3 region has the DNA TGTGCCAGCAGTTCCCGAAGAGGGGAAGATCAGCCCCAGCATTTT. This sequence encodes CASSSRRGEDQPQHF. This chain uses TRBV6-6 with TRBJ1-5; tentative D call: TRBD1 (5 bases). V dropped 4 bases and J dropped 5 bases, with 15 bases sitting between them. The CDR3 spans 15 residues. The germline V gene has CDR1 MNHNY and CDR2 SVGAGI (reference sequence).

The V and J genes are TRBV11-3 and TRBJ2-2, with D possibly being TRBD1 (5 bases). The CDR3 loop spans 16 amino acids. Germline CDR1 is SGHNT and CDR2 is YENEEA. The V end was cut by 5 bases, the J end by 1 base, with 14 bases between. CDR3 nucleotide sequence: TGTGCCAGCAGCCAGAAGGGGCATCTGAACACCGGGGAGCTGTTTTTT. It yields the protein CASSQKGHLNTGELFF.

The chain uses TRBV9 and TRBJ2-1; D may be TRBD1 (5 bases). The CDR3 covers 17 residues. From germline, CDR1 is SGDLS and CDR2 YYNGEE. The germline V and J ends were trimmed by 0 bases and 2 bases, with 15 bases remaining between them. The CDR3 sequence: CASSVALRQIAYNEQFF. The CDR3 DNA is TGTGCCAGCAGCGTAGCTCTACGACAGATAGCCTACAATGAGCAGTTCTTC.

This clonotype has only a few counts. The chain recombines TRBV7-9 with TRBJ1-2; maybe TRBD1 (5 bases). Trimming removed 5 bases at V and 7 bases at J, with 20 bases between. Germline V lookup: CDR1 SEHNR, CDR2 FQNEAQ (reference sequence). The CDR3 runs 15 residues. For the CDR3, the DNA is TGTGCCAGCAGCCAGATGGGACTCCCAGGTAGTGGCTACACCTTC. Its protein is CASSQMGLPGSGYTF. The complete variable domain, with remaining parts taken from reference TRBV7-9 and TRBJ1-2, reads DTGVSQNPRHKITKRGQNVTFRCDPISEHNRLYWYRQTLGQGPEFLTYFQNEAQLEKSRLLSDRFSAERPKGSFSTLEIQRTEQGDSAMYLCASSQMGLPGSGYTFGSGTRLTVV.

This clonotype was recorded a few times. The DNA for the CDR3 is TGTGCCAGCAGGATCAGGATGGGTGATTCACCCCTCCACTTT. This sequence encodes CASRIRMGDSPLHF. The chain combines TRBV28 with TRBJ1-6; D not resolved. Trimming took off 6 bases at V and 8 bases at J, with 14 bases between the two ends. Germline lookup yields CDR1 MDHEN and CDR2 SYDVKM. The CDR3 is 14 residues long. Drawing the rest from reference TRBV28 and TRBJ1-6, the complete variable domain is DVKVTQSSRYLVKRTGEKVFLECVQDMDHENMFWYRQDPGLGLRLIYFSYDVKMKEKGDIPEGYSVSREKKERFSLILESASTNQTSMYLCASRIRMGDSPLHFGNGTRLTVT.

This chain uses TRBV6-2 or TRBV6-3 with TRBJ2-2, with D possibly matching TRBD1 (6 bases). There are 15 residues in the CDR3. The ends were cut back, 6 bases at V and 6 bases at J, with 17 bases in the middle. Germline CDR1 and CDR2: MNHEY and SVGEGT. For the CDR3, the DNA is TGTGCCAGCAGCCGAATAATACAGGGTTCCGGGGAGCTGTTTTTT. It specifies CASSRIIQGSGELFF.

The chain employs TRBV5-5 and TRBJ2-7, with unresolved D. The CDR3 loop spans 13 amino acids. Trimming removed 2 bases at V and 2 bases at J, with 8 bases between. CDR1 and CDR2 from the germline V gene are SGHKS and YYEKEE (reference sequence). The CDR3 nucleotides are TGTGCCAGCAGCTTCAGTAAGACCTACGAGCAGTACGTC. Translated, it gives CASSFSKTYEQYV.

This clonotype was recorded a few times. The chain combines TRBV27 with TRBJ2-5; D perhaps matches TRBD2 (7 bases). Germline V lookup: CDR1 MNHEY, CDR2 SMNVEV (reference sequence). This CDR3 contains 16 residues. The ends were cut back, 5 bases at V and 2 bases at J, with 18 bases in the middle. The DNA for the CDR3 is TGTGCCAGCAGTCCTTGGGGGGGGCGTTTGCAAGAGACCCAGTACTTC. Translation: CASSPWGGRLQETQYF.

The V gene is TRBV13, the J gene TRBJ2-1; TRBD2 aligns across 8 bases. Trimming removed 2 bases from V and 13 bases from J; junction bases left unmatched: 10. The CDR3 consists of 14 residues. Germline-derived CDR1 and CDR2 are PRHDT and FYEKMQ (reference sequence). In DNA, the CDR3 is TGTGCCAGCAGCTTATTCGGGAGGGGGACCGACCAGTTCTTC. Protein product: CASSLFGRGTDQFF.

This clonotype has just a few counts. The chain is built from TRBV25-1 and TRBJ1-6, with D possibly matching TRBD1 (6 bases). Per germline, CDR1 MGHDK and CDR2 SYGVNS. This CDR3 region has 15 residues. V was clipped by 4 bases and J by 6 bases, with 13 bases between them. The CDR3 spells CASSGVNRVNSPLHF. The DNA of the CDR3 is TGTGCCAGCAGTGGTGTTAACAGGGTTAATTCACCCCTCCACTTT. Full variable domain (outside the CDR3, taken from reference TRBV25-1 and TRBJ1-6): EADIYQTPRYLVIGTGKKITLECSQTMGHDKMYWYQQDPGMELHLIHYSYGVNSTEKGDLSSESTVSRIRTEHFPLTLESARPSHTSQYLCASSGVNRVNSPLHFGNGTRLTVT.

J is TRBJ1-4 and V is TRBV2; 9 nucleotides agree with TRBD1. V lost 6 bases and J lost 6; bases outside the gene matches: 14. The CDR3 consists of 17 residues. Germline V CDR1 and CDR2: SNHLY, FYNNEI. This CDR3 is CASRRRGTGGADEKLFF. The CDR3 DNA is TGTGCCAGCAGACGGAGGGGAACAGGGGGCGCCGATGAAAAACTGTTTTTT.

This rearrangement joins TRBV20-1 to TRBJ2-1; TRBD2 aligns across 7 bases. V lost 6 bases to trimming and J lost 7 bases; unmatched junction nucleotides: 3. CDR3 length: 11 residues. The V gene's germline CDR1 is DFQATT and CDR2 SNEGSKA (reference sequence). The CDR3 region is CSAGEGNEQFF. In DNA, the CDR3 is TGCAGTGCCGGGGAGGGGAATGAGCAGTTCTTC.